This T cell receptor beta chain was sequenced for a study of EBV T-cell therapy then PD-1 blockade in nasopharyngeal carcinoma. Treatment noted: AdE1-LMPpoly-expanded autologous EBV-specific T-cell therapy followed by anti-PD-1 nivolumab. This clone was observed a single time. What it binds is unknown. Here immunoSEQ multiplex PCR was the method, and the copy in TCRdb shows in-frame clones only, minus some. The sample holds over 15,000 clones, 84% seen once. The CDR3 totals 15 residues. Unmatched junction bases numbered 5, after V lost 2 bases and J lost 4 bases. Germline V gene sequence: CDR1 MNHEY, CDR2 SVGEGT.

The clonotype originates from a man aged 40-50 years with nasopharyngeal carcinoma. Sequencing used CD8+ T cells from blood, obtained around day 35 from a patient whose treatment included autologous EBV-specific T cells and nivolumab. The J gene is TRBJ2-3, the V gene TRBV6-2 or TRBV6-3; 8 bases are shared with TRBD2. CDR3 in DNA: TGTGCCAGCAGTTACGAGTCTAGCGGGTCAGATACGCAGTATTTT. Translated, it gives CASSYESSGSDTQYF.